This entry is about one T cell receptor beta chain. The data were obtained in a study of blood T cell repertoires in COVID-19. Study-level information: COVID-19 samples collected from the United States, Italy and Spain covered acute and convalescent phases. T cells, B-cell-depleted T cells, or PBMCs provided the cDNA or gDNA that served as material.

With V trimmed by 4 bases and J by 2 bases, 3 bases remained unmatched. The CDR3 covers 16 residues. CDR1 is LNHNV, CDR2 YYDKDF, per germline (reference sequence). Sequenced by immunoSEQ multiplex PCR; TCRdb stores in-frame clones only, minus some. This sample has about 190,000 clones, with just under 85% found just once. The receptor's source is a woman in her 70s with active or convalescent COVID-19. This sequence joins TRBV15 and TRBJ2-3; 13 bases map to TRBD2. Sequences were obtained from peripheral blood. CDR3: CATSNGLAGVTDTQYF. In nucleotides, the CDR3 is TGTGCCACCAGCAACGGACTAGCGGGAGTCACAGATACGCAGTATTTT.